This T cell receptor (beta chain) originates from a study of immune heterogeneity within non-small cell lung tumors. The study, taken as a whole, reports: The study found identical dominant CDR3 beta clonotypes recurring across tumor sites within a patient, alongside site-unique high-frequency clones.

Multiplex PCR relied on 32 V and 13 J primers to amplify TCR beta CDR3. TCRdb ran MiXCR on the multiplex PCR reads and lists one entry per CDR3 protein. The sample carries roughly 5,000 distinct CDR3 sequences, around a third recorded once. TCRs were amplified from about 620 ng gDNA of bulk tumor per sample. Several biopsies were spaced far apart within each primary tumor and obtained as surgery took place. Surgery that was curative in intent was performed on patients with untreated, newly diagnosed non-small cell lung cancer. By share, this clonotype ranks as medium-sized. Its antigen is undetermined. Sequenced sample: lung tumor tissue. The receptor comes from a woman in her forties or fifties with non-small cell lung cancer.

The CDR3 sequence: CASRSTHMGEKLFF. CDR3 coding DNA: TGTGCCAGTCGATCGACTCACATGGGTGAAAAACTGTTTTTT. This chain joins TRBV19 and TRBJ1-4, with D unclear. In germline, CDR1 is LNHDA, CDR2 SQIVND (reference sequence). Trimming removed 8 bases from V and 7 bases from J, with 17 bases in between. The CDR3 runs to 14 residues.